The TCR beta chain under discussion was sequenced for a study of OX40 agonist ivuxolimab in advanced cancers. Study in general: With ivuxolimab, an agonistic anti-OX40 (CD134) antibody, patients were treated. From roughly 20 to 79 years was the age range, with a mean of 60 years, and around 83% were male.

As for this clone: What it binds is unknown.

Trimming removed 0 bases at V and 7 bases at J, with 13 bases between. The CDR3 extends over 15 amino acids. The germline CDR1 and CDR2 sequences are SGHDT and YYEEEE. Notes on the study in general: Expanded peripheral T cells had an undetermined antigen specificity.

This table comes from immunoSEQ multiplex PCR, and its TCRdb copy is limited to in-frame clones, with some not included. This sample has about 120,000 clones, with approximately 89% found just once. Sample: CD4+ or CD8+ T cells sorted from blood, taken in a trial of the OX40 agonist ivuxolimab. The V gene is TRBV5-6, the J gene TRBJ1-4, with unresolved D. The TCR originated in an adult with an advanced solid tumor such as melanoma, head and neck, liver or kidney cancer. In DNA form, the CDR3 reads TGTGCCAGCAGCTTGGTTTCCCCGCGGAGTGAAAAACTGTTTTTT. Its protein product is CASSLVSPRSEKLFF.